This T cell receptor beta chain appears in the sequencing data of a study of a mutant IDH1 vaccine in newly diagnosed glioma. In the study overall: Patients, over weeks 1, 3, 5, 7, 11, 15, 19 and 23, received a total of eight vaccinations. Vaccine dosing followed radiotherapy by 4-6 weeks, or accompanied temozolomide cycles.

Study results and caveats: No link was apparently found between pseudoprogression and changes in top peripheral T cell clonotypes.

Profiled with immunoSEQ multiplex PCR; TCRdb holds only in-frame clones, not every one. Seen here are roughly 74,000 clones, more than 80% observed once, and the top ten hold approximately 0.8%. CDR1 is SGHRS and CDR2 is YFSETQ in the germline V gene. V lost 0 bases and J 8 bases, leaving 12 bases between the germline ends. The CDR3 has 15 residues. In regard to this clone: Its cognate antigen is unknown.

Documented time point: week 23, last vaccination. A single vaccine dose contained 300 ug of mutant IDH1 20-mer peptide, and topical imiquimod was used with it. V usage is TRBV5-1 and J usage is TRBJ1-6; D not resolved. The TCR sequence derives from a woman aged 45-60 years with glioma. This material consisted of PBMCs, taken from a glioma patient whose treatment included an IDH1 peptide vaccine. As DNA, the CDR3 is TGCGCCAGCAGCTTGGATGGAGAGGCTTATTCACCCCTCCACTTT. Translating it yields CASSLDGEAYSPLHF.